This entry features one T cell receptor beta chain sequence. Antigen specificity is unknown. The sample is drawn from a study of response to subunit inactivated influenza vaccine. Germline CDR1 is SGDLS and CDR2 is YYNGEE. This CDR3 spans 19 amino acids. V was clipped by 0 bases and J by 6 bases; unmatched bases: 18. TCRdb reprocessed the RT-PCR reads via MiXCR and lists one record per CDR3 protein. The profile shows some 800,000 distinct CDR3 sequences, 21% of them singletons. Broader study findings: Each seasonal flu vaccination may recruit only limited new T cells, authors suggested.

This TCR derives from a man between 45 and 60 years old who received an inactivated influenza vaccine. The sample in question was PBMCs from blood, obtained 5 days after vaccination. The V gene is TRBV9, the J gene TRBJ2-3; 8 nucleotides align to TRBD2. CDR3 DNA: TGTGCCAGCAGCGTAGACGGGAATTGGGGCGGGAGGCCTTCGGATACGCAGTATTTT. It is translated as CASSVDGNWGGRPSDTQYF.